Below, 15 T cell receptor beta chains from the same sample are listed, as sequenced in a study of blood T cells in healthy people across ages. Then a second PCR, running roughly 7 to 11 cycles, was carried out with a sample-barcoded 5' primer and a J-beta primer mix. TCRdb redid the calling of the 5' RACE reads with MiXCR, one entry per CDR3 protein. The sample carries 720,000 or so distinct CDR3 sequences, approximately 40% recorded once. Sequencing used blood. The receptors come from a man at least 80 years old in good health.

V gene TRBV6-6 combines with J gene TRBJ1-4, with D possibly TRBD1 on 6 matching bases. The germline V gene encodes CDR1 MNHNY and CDR2 SVGAGI (reference sequence). V lost 6 bases and J 4 bases, leaving 15 bases between the germline ends. The CDR3 is 15 amino acids. The CDR3: CASRGAGRGNEKLFF. CDR3 nucleotide sequence: TGTGCCAGCAGGGGGGCGGGGCGAGGTAATGAAAAACTGTTTTTT.

This clonotype appeared a few times. The CDR3 region has the DNA TGTGCCAGCATTATGGCCGGCTACAATGAAAAACTGTTTTTT. Amino acids: CASIMAGYNEKLFF. The chain combines TRBV2 with TRBJ1-4; no clear D gene. Germline assignment: CDR1 SNHLY and CDR2 FYNNEI. The CDR3 sequence is 14 residues long. V was pared by 7 bases and J by 5 bases, with 14 bases between.

This clonotype was detected many times. This chain joins TRBV29-1 and TRBJ2-3; D not certain. This CDR3 contains 15 residues. Trimming shortened V by 3 bases and J by 6 bases, and 19 bases separated the two germline ends. The V gene's germline CDR1 is SQVTM and CDR2 ANQGSEA. In DNA, the CDR3 is TGCAGCGTTGAGTGGGCAGCCCAAAAGCAGGATACGCAGTATTTT. Residues: CSVEWAAQKQDTQYF.

The chain joins TRBV11-2 to TRBJ2-1; 8 bases align to TRBD1. The V gene end was trimmed by 4 bases and the J gene end by 5 bases; junction bases not matched to a gene: 10. Germline V gives CDR1 SGHAT, CDR2 FQNNGV. The CDR3 spans 16 residues. In DNA form, the CDR3 reads TGTGCCAGCAGCTCAAGATCGTGGGACAGGAACAATGAGCAGTTCTTC. Residues: CASSSRSWDRNNEQFF.

The genes are TRBV20-1 and TRBJ2-1; 12 bases are a match to TRBD2. With 5 bases clipped from V and 0 bases from J, the junction kept 14 bases outside the gene matches. The germline gives CDR1 DFQATT, CDR2 SNEGSKA (reference sequence). This CDR3 has 19 residues. The CDR3 is CSASRGLGLAGISYNEQFF. The DNA for the CDR3 is TGCAGTGCTTCCCGGGGGCTCGGACTAGCGGGAATCTCCTACAATGAGCAGTTCTTC.

This rearrangement joins TRBV5-4 to TRBJ2-5, with TRBD1 matching over 9 bases. The CDR3 is made up of 15 amino acids. V lost 4 bases and J lost 5; bases outside the gene matches: 9. CDR1 is SGHNT, CDR2 YYREEE, per germline (reference sequence). CDR3 DNA sequence: TGTGCCAGCAGCCGTCGACAGGGGGTGAAGGAGACCCAGTACTTC. It codes for CASSRRQGVKETQYF.

The chain has TRBV18 and TRBJ2-1; possible D gene TRBD1, 6 bases. V was clipped by 6 bases and J by 9 bases, with 21 bases between them. Germline V lookup: CDR1 KGHSH, CDR2 LQKENI. The CDR3 loop spans 15 amino acids. CDR3: CASSQGQAGVGEQFF. DNA for the CDR3: TGTGCCAGCTCTCAGGGGCAGGCCGGGGTTGGTGAGCAGTTCTTC.

In the case of this clonotype: Its ends do not fully match the called genes, so a read error is possible. V usage is TRBV6-1 and J usage is TRBJ2-5; D not certain. Germline assignment: CDR1 MNHNS and CDR2 SASEGT. This CDR3 comprises 14 residues. The CDR3 loop reads CASSLRPAQETLYF. Written as DNA, the CDR3 is TGTGCCAGCAGTCTCCGACCAGCCCAGGAGACCCTGTACTTC.

Of note for this clonotype: A read error may explain this, as a much larger clone is one base away. V gene TRBV29-1 combines with J gene TRBJ2-5, with D possibly TRBD1 on 5 matching bases. This CDR3 has 14 amino acids. Per the germline V gene, CDR1 is SQVTM and CDR2 is ANQGSEA. The ends were cut back, 3 bases at V and 11 bases at J, with 22 bases in the middle. The CDR3 loop reads CSVDRDRTYNEQYF. The CDR3 bases are TGCAGCGTTGATAGAGACAGAACCTACAATGAGCAGTACTTC.

The chain employs TRBV30 and TRBJ1-4, with no clear D. Between the trimmed V and J ends, which lost 1 base and 7 bases, there was a span of 10 bases. CDR3 size: 13 residues. Germline CDR1 is GTSNPN and CDR2 is SVGIG (reference sequence). CDR3 DNA: TGTGCCTGGAGTGGCGGGCAGGCTGAAAAACTGTTTTTT. This translates into CAWSGGQAEKLFF.

This clonotype was seen a few times. This chain links TRBV20-1 with TRBJ1-5; 8 nucleotides line up with TRBD1. V lost 6 bases to trimming and J lost 7 bases; unmatched junction nucleotides: 11. CDR1 and CDR2 from the germline V gene are DFQATT and SNEGSKA (reference sequence). This CDR3 has 14 amino acids. CDR3 in DNA: TGCAGTGCCGTCAGGGGGCGAGAAGGACAGCCCCAGCATTTT. Translated, it gives CSAVRGREGQPQHF.

Only a few counts were recorded for this clonotype. The chain combines TRBV7-9 with TRBJ1-4; D ambiguous. The germline gives CDR1 SEHNR, CDR2 FQNEAQ (reference sequence). The CDR3 contains 13 residues. Trimming pared 5 bases from V and 8 bases from J, leaving 12 bases between. Here the CDR3 DNA reads TGTGCCAGCAGCGCCGATGAGGAAGAAAAACTGTTTTTT. Amino acid sequence: CASSADEEEKLFF.

The chain couples TRBV20-1 to TRBJ2-3; D is undetermined. Between the trimmed V and J ends, which lost 0 bases and 0 bases, there was a span of 10 bases. Germline V CDR1 and CDR2: DFQATT, SNEGSKA (reference sequence). This CDR3 has 15 amino acids. In nucleotides, the CDR3 is TGCAGTGCTAGAGACCAGATACTTAGCACAGATACGCAGTATTTT. It yields the protein CSARDQILSTDTQYF.

The chain is built from TRBV7-9 and TRBJ2-4, with 11 bases lining up with TRBD1. The J call may be faulty, since TRBJ2-7 better matches the DNA end. CDR1 and CDR2 from the germline V gene are SEHNR and FQNEAQ (reference sequence). The CDR3 contains 16 residues. The CDR3 DNA reads TGTGCCAGCAGCTTAGCGAGGACAGGGGGCCCCTACGAGCAGTACTTC. Protein sequence: CASSLARTGGPYEQYF.

V usage is TRBV6-6 and J usage is TRBJ2-7; D is unclear. The V gene lost 2 bases and the J gene lost 3 bases, with 14 bases spanning the gap. The germline gives CDR1 MNHNY, CDR2 SVGAGI (reference sequence). This CDR3 is 15 amino acids long. CDR3 sequence reads: CASSYPQWAVYEQYF. The CDR3 nucleotides read TGTGCCAGCAGTTACCCGCAATGGGCGGTCTACGAGCAGTACTTC.